This T cell receptor (beta chain) was captured in a study of cytomegalovirus exposure and HLA in healthy donors. Study in general: Across 300 to 400 genotyped donors, about 80% landed in the Caucasian-associated ancestry cluster.

Study-wide points: Accurate prediction of most subjects' HLA-A and HLA-B alleles from TCR beta sequences was reported. While the bulk of TCR sequences proved rare, some public TCRs turned up in many donors.

The PCR contained 60 Vbeta and 13 Jbeta primers. The repertoire was sequenced with immunoSEQ multiplex PCR; TCRdb's copy has only in-frame clones and lacks some. The table has some 170,000 clones, 81% seen once. A remark on this clone: Its specificity is not known.

This clonotype was obtained from a woman aged 50 to 65 in good health and CMV-seronegative. Sequencing used PBMCs.

This chain's CDR3 is CARGGQALHF. CDR3 nucleotides: TGTGCCAGAGGGGGCCAAGCCCTCCACTTT. The chain joins TRBV27 to TRBJ1-6; 7 bases line up with TRBD1. Germline V gene sequence: CDR1 MNHEY, CDR2 SMNVEV (reference sequence). V shed 9 bases, J shed 14 bases, and the junction held 4 bases outside the gene matches. The CDR3 totals 10 residues.